The present T cell receptor beta chain was sequenced within a study of blood T cell repertoires in COVID-19. Clones were sequenced by immunoSEQ multiplex PCR, and TCRdb holds only the in-frame ones, with some missing. The data contain 100,000 to 150,000 clones, about 83% of them seen just once; the ten biggest clones take up 5.5% to 6%. Unmatched junction bases numbered 9, after V lost 5 bases and J lost 5 bases. The V gene's germline CDR1 is LGHDT and CDR2 YNNKEL (reference sequence). The CDR3 covers 15 residues. Sequenced input: peripheral blood. This clonotype was sampled from a man of 80 years or more with active or convalescent COVID-19. V usage is TRBV3-1 (or the pseudogene TRBV3-2) and J usage is TRBJ2-7, with 10 bases aligning to TRBD1. The CDR3 sequence: CASSELGTGVHEQYF. CDR3 DNA: TGTGCCAGCAGCGAACTAGGGACAGGGGTCCACGAGCAGTACTTC.